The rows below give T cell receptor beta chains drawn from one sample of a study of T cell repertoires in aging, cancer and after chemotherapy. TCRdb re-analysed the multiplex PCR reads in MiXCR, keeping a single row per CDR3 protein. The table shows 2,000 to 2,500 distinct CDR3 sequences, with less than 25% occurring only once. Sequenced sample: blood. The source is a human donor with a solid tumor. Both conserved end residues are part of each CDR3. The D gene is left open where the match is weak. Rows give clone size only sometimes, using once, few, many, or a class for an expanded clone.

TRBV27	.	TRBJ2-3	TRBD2	TGTGCCAGCAGTTTATTTCCTACTAGCGGGGGCACAGATACGCAGTATTTT	CASSLFPTSGGTDTQYF
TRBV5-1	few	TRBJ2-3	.	TGCGCCAGCAGCTTGGAATTCCGGGTCCTAGATACGCAGTATTTT	CASSLEFRVLDTQYF
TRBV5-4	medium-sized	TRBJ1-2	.	TGTGCCAGCAGCCCAACCTCCTCGCAGGGTTTGAATGGCTACACCTTC	CASSPTSSQGLNGYTF
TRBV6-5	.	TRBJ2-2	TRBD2	TGTGCCAGCAGGCAAGGGGGACTAGCGGGGAACACCGGGGAGCTGTTTTTT	CASRQGGLAGNTGELFF
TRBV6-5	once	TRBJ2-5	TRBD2	TGTGCCAGCAGTTACTCCCCTAGCGGGGGGGACCAAGAGACCCAGTACTTC	CASSYSPSGGDQETQYF
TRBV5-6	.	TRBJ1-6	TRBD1	TGTGCCAGCAGCCAGGGACAGGCCTATTCACCCCTCCACTTT	CASSQGQAYSPLHF
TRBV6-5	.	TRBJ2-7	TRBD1	TGTGCCAGCGGAATCCGGACAGGGGGCGAGCAGTACTTC	CASGIRTGGEQYF
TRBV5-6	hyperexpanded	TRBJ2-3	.	TGTGCCAGCAGCTTTGGGAGGTTTTCAGATACGCAGTATTTT	CASSFGRFSDTQYF
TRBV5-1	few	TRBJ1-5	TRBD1	TGCGCCAGCAGCGTACAGGGGGGGGGTCAGCCCCAGCATTTT	CASSVQGGGQPQHF
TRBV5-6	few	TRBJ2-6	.	TGCGCCAGCAGCTTGGAAGGGACTGTGGGGGCCAACGTCCTGACTTTC	CASSLEGTVGANVLTF
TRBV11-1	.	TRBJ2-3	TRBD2	TGTGCCAGCAGATCCTTAGGCGGGGGAGAAGACTTCACAGATACGCAGTATTTT	CASRSLGGGEDFTDTQYF
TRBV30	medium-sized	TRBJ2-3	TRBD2	TGTGCCTGGAGTGTATCGACCGGACTAGCGGGGGCCCAACTAACCACAGATACGCAGTATTTT	CAWSVSTGLAGAQLTTDTQYF
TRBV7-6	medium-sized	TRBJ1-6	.	TGTGCCAGCAGCTTCAGGGGTGGATCCTATAATTCACCCCTCCACTTT	CASSFRGGSYNSPLHF
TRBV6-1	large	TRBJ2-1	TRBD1	TGTGCCAGCAGTGGTACAGGGGAAGGTATTGATGAGCAGTTCTTC	CASSGTGEGIDEQFF
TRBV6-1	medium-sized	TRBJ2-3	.	TGTGCCAGCAGTGACCGAGGGGTTTTCACAGATACGCAGTATTTT	CASSDRGVFTDTQYF
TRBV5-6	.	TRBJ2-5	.	TGCGCCAGCAGGGAAACAGTAAGAGAGACCCAGTACTTC	CASRETVRETQYF
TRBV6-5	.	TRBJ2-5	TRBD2	TGTGCCAGCAGTGAGCCGCCCGGGGGTGGCGGGGGGCTAAAGGGAGAGACCCAGTACTTC	CASSEPPGGGGGLKGETQYF
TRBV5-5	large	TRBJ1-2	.	TGTGCCAGCAGTTCGCCGCGGTTC	CASSSPRF
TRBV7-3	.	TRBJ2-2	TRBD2	TGTGCCAGCAGCTCCCCAAGCGCGGGGGGAGGTACCGGGGAGCTGTTTTTT	CASSSPSAGGGTGELFF
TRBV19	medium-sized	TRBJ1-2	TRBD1	TGTGCCAGTAGTGGACCTCTCCGGACAGGGACCGGTGGCTACACCTTC	CASSGPLRTGTGGYTF
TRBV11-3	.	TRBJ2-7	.	TGTGCCAGCAGCCCTCGGAGGGGTGCGGGGGCCGACGAGCAGTACTTC	CASSPRRGAGADEQYF
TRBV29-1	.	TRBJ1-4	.	TGCAGCGTTGACAGGTCGAACACCGGGGACCTAAAACTGTTTTTT	CSVDRSNTGDLKLFF
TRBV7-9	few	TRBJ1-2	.	TGTGCCAGCAGCTTAGCGGAGGCTAGTCATGGCTACACCTTC	CASSLAEASHGYTF
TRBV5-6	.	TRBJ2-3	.	TGCGCCAGCAGCTTGGCAGACAGTCGGGGGGATACGCAGTATTTT	CASSLADSRGDTQYF
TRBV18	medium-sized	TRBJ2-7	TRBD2	TGTGCCAGCTCACCCGGACTAGCGGGGTTCTACGAGCAGTACTTC	CASSPGLAGFYEQYF
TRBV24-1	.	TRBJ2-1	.	TGTGCCACCAGTGAGAACACAGGTTACTCCTACAATGAGCAGTTCTTC	CATSENTGYSYNEQFF